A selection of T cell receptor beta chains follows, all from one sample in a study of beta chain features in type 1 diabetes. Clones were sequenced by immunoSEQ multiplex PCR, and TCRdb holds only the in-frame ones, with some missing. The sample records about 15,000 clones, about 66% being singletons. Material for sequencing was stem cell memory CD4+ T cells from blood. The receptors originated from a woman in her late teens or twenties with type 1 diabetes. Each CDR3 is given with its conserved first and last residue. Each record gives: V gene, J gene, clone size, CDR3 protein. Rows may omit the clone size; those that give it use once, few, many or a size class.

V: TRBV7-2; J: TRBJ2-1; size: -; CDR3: CASSLSGGLREQFF
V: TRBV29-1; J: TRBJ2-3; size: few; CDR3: CSVRASTDTQYF
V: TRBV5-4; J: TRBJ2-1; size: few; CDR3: CASSLETSGDNEQFF
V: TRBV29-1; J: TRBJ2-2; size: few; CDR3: CSGLGITGATGELFF
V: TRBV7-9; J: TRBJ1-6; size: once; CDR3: CASSSRQGNNSPLHF
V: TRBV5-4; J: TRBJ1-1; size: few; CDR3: CASSSKAGSTEAFF
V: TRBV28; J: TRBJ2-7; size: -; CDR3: CASSPRGVADEQYF
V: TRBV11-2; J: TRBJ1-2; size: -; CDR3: CASSPQEFGGYTF
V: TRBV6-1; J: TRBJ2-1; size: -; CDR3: CASRTRTGFNEQFF
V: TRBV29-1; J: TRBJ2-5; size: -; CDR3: CSVEGQLQETQYF
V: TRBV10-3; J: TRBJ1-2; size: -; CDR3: CAIRHTYGYTF
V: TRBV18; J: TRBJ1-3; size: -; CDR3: CASSPRPDRSTGNTIYF
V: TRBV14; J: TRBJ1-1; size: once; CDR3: CASSVRTGGTEAFF
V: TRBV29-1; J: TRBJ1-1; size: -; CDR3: CSVPRGGNTEAFF
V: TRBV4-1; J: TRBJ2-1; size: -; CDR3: CASSQESQRGAIEQFF
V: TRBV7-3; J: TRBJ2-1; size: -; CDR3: CASSPKGGRLFYNEQFF
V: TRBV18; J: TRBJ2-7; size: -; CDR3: CASSPGTGASGAEQYF
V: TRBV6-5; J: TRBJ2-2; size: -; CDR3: CASSPRQGGAGELFF
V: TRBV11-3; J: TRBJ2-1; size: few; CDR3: CASRGASGAYNEQFF
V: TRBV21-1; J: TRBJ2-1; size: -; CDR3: CASSGRTGYNEQFF
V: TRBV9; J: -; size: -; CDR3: CASSVAISGTPYEQYF
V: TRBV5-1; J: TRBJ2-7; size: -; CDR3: CASSQSGTSNYEQYF